A single sample gave rise to the 29 T cell receptor beta chains below, sequenced in a study of shared clonotypes between healthy human individuals. Profiling relied on immunoSEQ multiplex PCR, and the TCRdb table lists in-frame clones only, not all of them. Of roughly 1,000,000 clones in the sample, 75% to 80% were seen once. The sequencing sample was made of memory CD4+ T cells from PBMCs. Subset: CD45RA-negative fraction. The receptors originated from a man aged 18 to 35 in good health. Some clones in this sample may be carry-over from other donors' samples.

The chain is built from TRBV28 and TRBJ1-2; tentatively, D is TRBD1 (6 bases). CDR3 length: 15 amino acids. The V end was cut by 4 bases, the J end by 0 bases, with 12 bases between. In germline, CDR1 is MDHEN, CDR2 SYDVKM. CDR3 nucleotide sequence: TGTGCCAGCAGTTCAGCCGGGACAACTAACTATGGCTACACCTTC. The encoded protein is CASSSAGTTNYGYTF.

The V call is TRBV28, the J call TRBJ1-4; D is unresolved. V was cut by 4 bases and J by 8 bases, with 11 bases left in between. The CDR3 runs 13 residues. The germline V gene has CDR1 MDHEN and CDR2 SYDVKM. The CDR3 coding sequence is TGTGCCAGCAGTTCACCGGACCAAGAAAAACTGTTTTTT. It codes for CASSSPDQEKLFF.

The chain combines TRBV9 with TRBJ1-2; tentative D call: TRBD1 (6 bases). Trimming took 4 bases from V and 5 from J, leaving 12 bases between them. Germline-derived CDR1 and CDR2 are SGDLS and YYNGEE. The CDR3 has 13 amino acids. The CDR3 nucleotides read TGTGCCAGCAGCCCAGGGACAACATATGGCTACACCTTC. Its protein product is CASSPGTTYGYTF.

The chain carries TRBV11-3 and TRBJ2-1; no clear D. Looked up from germline, CDR1 is SGHNT and CDR2 is YENEEA. The CDR3 has 13 residues. V shed 6 bases and J shed 2 bases, with 8 bases lying between them. Written as DNA, the CDR3 is TGTGCCAGCAGTTACAATACCTACAATGAGCAGTTCTTC. This codes for CASSYNTYNEQFF.

The V call is TRBV30, the J call TRBJ2-1, with TRBD1 identical over 8 bases. Germline V lookup: CDR1 GTSNPN, CDR2 SVGIG (reference sequence). V shed 5 bases, J shed 2 bases, and the junction held 5 bases outside the gene matches. This CDR3 region has 14 residues. CDR3 amino acids: CAWWGTGAYNEQFF. CDR3 DNA sequence: TGTGCCTGGTGGGGGACAGGCGCCTACAATGAGCAGTTCTTC. The whole variable domain, filled in from reference TRBV30 and TRBJ2-1, reads SQTIHQWPATLVQPVGSPLSLECTVEGTSNPNLYWYRQAAGRGLQLLFYSVGIGQISSEVPQNLSASRPQDRQFILSSKKLLLSDSGFYLCAWWGTGAYNEQFFGPGTRLTVL.

This clone has ten or more counts. V is TRBV7-2 and J is TRBJ2-7; possibly TRBD1 for D (6 bases). Deletions cut 5 bases from V and 4 bases from J, with 9 bases between. This CDR3 has 12 residues. The germline V gene has CDR1 SGHTA and CDR2 FQGNSA. CDR3 region: CASSTGFYEQYF. In nucleotides, the CDR3 is TGTGCCAGCAGCACAGGGTTTTACGAGCAGTACTTC.

This clone turned up a few times. This chain links TRBV28 with TRBJ1-1, with a weak D call TRBD1 (5 bases). The V end was cut by 5 bases, the J end by 7 bases, with 11 bases between. CDR3 length equals 12 residues. Looked up from germline, CDR1 is MDHEN and CDR2 is SYDVKM. For the CDR3, the DNA is TGTGCCAGCAGTCCGGGACGAGGTGAAGCTTTCTTT. Protein sequence: CASSPGRGEAFF.

The J gene is TRBJ2-3, the V gene TRBV2; a weak D match, TRBD1 (6 bases). Germline CDR1 is SNHLY and CDR2 is FYNNEI. The CDR3 has 14 residues. The V and J ends lost 2 bases and 6 bases respectively, with 12 bases between them. Here the CDR3 reads CASSEPPTGDTQYF. CDR3 nucleotide sequence: TGTGCCAGCAGTGAACCCCCAACAGGGGATACGCAGTATTTT.

The rearrangement joins TRBV18 to TRBJ2-1; TRBD1 aligns across 9 bases. Germline trimming cut 2 bases from V and 7 bases from J; bases unmatched to any gene: 6. Per germline, CDR1 KGHSH and CDR2 LQKENI. The CDR3 consists of 15 residues. The chain's CDR3 is CASSPGTGWENEQFF. CDR3 nucleotide sequence: TGTGCCAGCTCACCAGGGACAGGGTGGGAGAATGAGCAGTTCTTC.

The chain is built from TRBV15 and TRBJ1-1, with no clear D. The CDR3 totals 15 residues. V was clipped by 3 bases and J by 0 bases, with 11 bases between them. CDR1 and CDR2 (germline): LNHNV, YYDKDF (reference sequence). The chain's CDR3 is CATSSGWPMNTEAFF. DNA of the CDR3: TGTGCCACCAGCAGCGGTTGGCCTATGAACACTGAAGCTTTCTTT.

The chain joins TRBV4-2 to TRBJ1-4; the match to TRBD1 covers 9 bases. Germline CDR1 reads LGHNA; CDR2 reads YNFKEQ. CDR3 length: 17 residues. Trimming removed 4 bases from V and 1 base from J; junction bases left unmatched: 7. The CDR3 DNA follows: TGTGCCAGCAGCCCCCGGGGGACAGGGATAACTAATGAAAAACTGTTTTTT. Translating it yields CASSPRGTGITNEKLFF.

The chain uses TRBV5-6 and TRBJ1-2; D possibly corresponds to TRBD1 (6 bases). CDR3 length: 14 amino acids. Trimming stripped 0 bases from V and 3 bases from J, with 9 bases between. CDR1 and CDR2 (germline): SGHDT, YYEEEE. The CDR3 is CASSLERGYYGYTF. As DNA, the CDR3 is TGTGCCAGCAGCTTGGAGAGGGGGTACTATGGCTACACCTTC.

This clone was observed a single time. This sample also contains other DNA sequences that code for the same CDR3. The CDR3 nucleotides read TGTGCCAGCAGTTTAAGTGCAGCTCAAGAGACCCAGTACTTC. Protein sequence: CASSLSAAQETQYF. The chain couples TRBV28 to TRBJ2-5; D unresolved. The CDR3 totals 14 residues. Germline values: CDR1 MDHEN, CDR2 SYDVKM. The germline V and J ends were trimmed by 2 bases and 2 bases, with 9 bases remaining between them. Full variable domain (rest looked up from reference TRBV28 and TRBJ2-5): DVKVTQSSRYLVKRTGEKVFLECVQDMDHENMFWYRQDPGLGLRLIYFSYDVKMKEKGDIPEGYSVSREKKERFSLILESASTNQTSMYLCASSLSAAQETQYFGPGTRLLVL.

The rearrangement links TRBV18 to TRBJ2-5; a weak D match, TRBD2 (5 bases). CDR3 length equals 15 residues. Germline-derived CDR1 and CDR2 are KGHSH and LQKENI. V dropped 0 bases and J dropped 5 bases, with 13 bases sitting between them. CDR3 DNA sequence: TGTGCCAGCTCACCACCGTTGAACAGAGGGGAGACCCAGTACTTC. It specifies CASSPPLNRGETQYF.

The chain couples TRBV6-5 to TRBJ1-5; tentatively, D is TRBD1 (6 bases). The germline V and J ends were trimmed by 11 bases and 7 bases, with 18 bases remaining between them. The CDR3 extends over 13 amino acids. Germline assignment: CDR1 MNHEY and CDR2 SVGAGI. CDR3 bases: TGTGCCGGACAGAGGGATGGGCGGCAGCCCCAGCATTTT. Its translation is CAGQRDGRQPQHF.

The chain couples TRBV18 to TRBJ2-7; 11 nucleotides agree with TRBD2. The CDR3 contains 15 residues. With 3 bases clipped from V and 3 bases from J, the junction kept 4 bases outside the gene matches. Germline CDR1 reads KGHSH; CDR2 reads LQKENI. The CDR3 DNA reads as TGTGCCAGCTCACCGGGACTAGCGGAGCTCTACGAGCAGTACTTC. Its translation is CASSPGLAELYEQYF.

V and J are TRBV7-9 and TRBJ1-2, with D hard to call. The CDR3 is made up of 16 amino acids. V gave up 4 bases and J gave up 3 bases, with 18 bases separating them. CDR1 and CDR2 from the germline V gene are SEHNR and FQNEAQ (reference sequence). The CDR3 nucleotides read TGTGCCAGCAGCTCTCGCGGTGGTCGGGTGGACTATGGCTACACCTTC. It encodes CASSSRGGRVDYGYTF.

The genes are TRBV5-4 and TRBJ1-1, with 11 bases fitting TRBD1. CDR1 and CDR2 (germline): SGHNT, YYREEE (reference sequence). The trim removed 3 bases at V and 11 bases at J, leaving 9 bases unmatched. The CDR3 length is 14 residues. Written as DNA, the CDR3 is TGTGCCAGCAGCTACGGACAGGGGGCAAGGGGGGCTTTCTTT. It yields the protein CASSYGQGARGAFF.

The V call is TRBV5-1, the J call TRBJ2-1; D gene uncertain. Between the trimmed V and J ends, which lost 2 bases and 2 bases, there was a span of 11 bases. Germline V CDR1 and CDR2: SGHRS, YFSETQ. The CDR3 is 15 residues long. For the CDR3, the DNA is TGCGCCAGCAGCTTCGCATTAGCTACCTACAATGAGCAGTTCTTC. Its protein is CASSFALATYNEQFF.

This chain uses TRBV10-3 with TRBJ2-1, with D perhaps matching TRBD1 (5 bases). The ends were cut back, 0 bases at V and 0 bases at J, with 15 bases in the middle. Germline-derived CDR1 and CDR2 are ENHRY and SYGVKD. The CDR3 totals 18 residues. The CDR3 loop is CAISESLSQASSYNEQFF. The CDR3 nucleotides are TGTGCCATCAGTGAGTCGTTATCACAGGCCAGCTCCTACAATGAGCAGTTCTTC.

The sample holds one count of this clone. V is TRBV7-9 and J is TRBJ1-4; D gene unclear. The V and J ends lost 4 bases and 1 base respectively, with 13 bases between them. The CDR3 is made up of 16 amino acids. Per the germline V gene, CDR1 is SEHNR and CDR2 is FQNEAQ (reference sequence). The CDR3 protein is CASSSLEGRTNEKLFF. Written as DNA, the CDR3 is TGTGCCAGCAGCTCCCTCGAGGGAAGAACTAATGAAAAACTGTTTTTT.

The chain recombines TRBV5-6 with TRBJ2-1; D is unresolved. This CDR3 region has 14 residues. The V and J ends lost 4 bases and 11 bases respectively, with 19 bases between them. Germline V gives CDR1 SGHDT, CDR2 YYEEEE. CDR3 region: CASSLGPKTTQQFF. In nucleotides, the CDR3 is TGTGCCAGCAGCCTCGGACCTAAAACCACCCAGCAGTTCTTC.

The chain carries TRBV28 and TRBJ2-3, with 7 bases fitting TRBD2. The CDR3 contains 14 residues. Germline CDR1 reads MDHEN; CDR2 reads SYDVKM. The trim removed 3 bases at V and 6 bases at J, leaving 6 bases unmatched. The CDR3 protein is CASSFRGSPDTQYF. CDR3 bases: TGTGCCAGCAGTTTCCGCGGGAGTCCGGATACGCAGTATTTT.

This clone appeared a single time. The chain couples TRBV7-2 to TRBJ2-3; TRBD2 might be the D (6 bases). Trimming removed 1 base at V and 11 bases at J, with 16 bases between. This CDR3 has 14 amino acids. Germline V gene data show CDR1 as SGHTA and CDR2 as FQGNSA. CDR3 sequence reads: CASSLGREVQEQYF. The CDR3 DNA is TGTGCCAGCAGCTTAGGAAGGGAGGTCCAAGAGCAGTATTTT.

The chain recombines TRBV7-3 with TRBJ2-2, with 7 bases identical to TRBD2. The V and J ends lost 5 bases and 1 base, in that order; junction bases with no gene match: 7. This CDR3 comprises 16 residues. CDR1 is SGHTA and CDR2 is FQGTGA in the germline V gene. Written as DNA, the CDR3 is TGTGCCAGCAGCAAGGTGTTAGCGGGGAACACCGGGGAGCTGTTTTTT. Its translation is CASSKVLAGNTGELFF.

J is TRBJ2-5 and V is TRBV4-3, with D tentatively TRBD1 (5 bases). Germline V gives CDR1 LGHNA, CDR2 YSLEER. Trimming took 1 base from V and 4 from J, leaving 10 bases between them. The CDR3 length is 14 residues. The CDR3 bases are TGCGCCAGCAGCCAAGGTTTGGGGCGAGAGACCCAGTACTTC. This encodes CASSQGLGRETQYF.

V and J are TRBV18 and TRBJ1-5; TRBD1 matches 11 bases. The V segment lost 5 bases and the J segment 4 bases; nucleotides outside the gene matches: 4. The germline V gene has CDR1 KGHSH and CDR2 LQKENI. The CDR3 has 15 amino acids. As DNA, the CDR3 is TGTGCCAGCTCAGCAGGGACAGGGGGGAATCAGCCCCAGCATTTT. Protein sequence: CASSAGTGGNQPQHF.

The J gene is TRBJ2-2, the V gene TRBV5-8, with D tentatively TRBD1 or TRBD2 (6 bases each). V was clipped by 2 bases and J by 6 bases, with 17 bases between them. The CDR3 sequence is 16 residues long. The V gene's germline CDR1 is SGHTS and CDR2 YDEGEE. This CDR3 is CASSFVWGANPGELFF. CDR3 in DNA: TGTGCCAGCAGCTTTGTGTGGGGGGCAAATCCCGGGGAGCTGTTTTTT.

The V and J genes are TRBV6-4 and TRBJ2-1, with D tentatively TRBD2 (6 bases). V lost 5 bases, J lost 2 bases, and 13 bases lay in between. The V gene's germline CDR1 is MRHNA and CDR2 SNTAGT. The CDR3 is 15 amino acids. The CDR3 nucleotides are TGTGCCAGCAGTAAAGGAGGGGAAGCCTACAATGAGCAGTTCTTC. It yields the protein CASSKGGEAYNEQFF.